The present T cell receptor beta chain was sequenced within a study of cytomegalovirus exposure and HLA in healthy donors. A word on this clone: What it recognizes is unknown.

60 Vbeta and 13 Jbeta primers were used in PCR. Method: immunoSEQ multiplex PCR; TCRdb's copy keeps in-frame clones and lacks some. The table includes 130,000 or so clones, 77% detected once. V lost 6 bases to trimming and J lost 3 bases; unmatched junction nucleotides: 9. The CDR3 length is 15 residues. Per germline, CDR1 WNHNN and CDR2 SYGVQD (reference sequence). General study findings and limits: Among CMV-associated TCR beta chains, most appeared HLA-restricted in a later analysis.

The chain couples TRBV10-1 to TRBJ2-3, with 7 bases identical to TRBD2. Sequencing used PBMCs. This TCR was sampled from a female donor in good health and CMV-seronegative. The CDR3, as DNA: TGCGCCAGCAGCTCGACTAGCAGAGGGACAGATACGCAGTATTTT. Translated: CASSSTSRGTDTQYF.